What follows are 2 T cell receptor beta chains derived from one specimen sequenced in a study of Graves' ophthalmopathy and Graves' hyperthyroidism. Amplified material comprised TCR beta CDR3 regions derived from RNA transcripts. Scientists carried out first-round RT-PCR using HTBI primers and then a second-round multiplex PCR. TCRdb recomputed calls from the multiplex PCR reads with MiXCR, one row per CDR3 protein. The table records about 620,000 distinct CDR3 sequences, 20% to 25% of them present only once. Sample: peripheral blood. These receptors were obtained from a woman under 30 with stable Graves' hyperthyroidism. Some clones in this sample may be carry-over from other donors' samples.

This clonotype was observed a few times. In DNA form, the CDR3 reads TGTGCCACTAGCGGGAGGGTCACAGATACGCAGTATTTT. Its translation is CATSGRVTDTQYF. The chain is built from TRBV24-1 and TRBJ2-3, with TRBD2 matching 11 bases. V was pared by 10 bases and J by 2 bases, with 1 base of the junction left unmatched. CDR1 and CDR2 from the germline V gene are KGHDR and SFDVKD. There are 13 residues in the CDR3.

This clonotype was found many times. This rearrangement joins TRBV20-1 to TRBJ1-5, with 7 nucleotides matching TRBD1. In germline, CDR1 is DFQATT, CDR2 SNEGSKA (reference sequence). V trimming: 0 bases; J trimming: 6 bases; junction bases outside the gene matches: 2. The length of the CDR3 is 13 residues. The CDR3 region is CSARDNRGQPQHF. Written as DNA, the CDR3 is TGCAGTGCTAGAGATAACAGGGGTCAGCCCCAGCATTTT.